This is a list of T cell receptor beta chains from one sample in a study of blood T cells in healthy people across ages. From the 5' RACE reads, TCRdb called clonotypes with MiXCR, one entry per CDR3 protein. This table has approximately 1,100,000 distinct CDR3 sequences, roughly 45% appearing once. Source material: blood. All receptors derive from a woman aged 60-75 years in good health. Both conserved end residues are part of each CDR3. The D gene is left open where the match is weak. Size tells how often a clone was seen (once, few, many) or the class of an expanded clone, and some rows leave it out.

v_gene	j_gene	abundance	d_gene	CDR3aa	CDR3nt
TRBV10-3	TRBJ2-1	-	TRBD2	CAISSSGLSYNEQFF	TGTGCCATCAGTAGTAGCGGGTTATCCTACAATGAGCAGTTCTTC
TRBV7-2	TRBJ1-5	-	-	CASSPARVRNQPQHF	TGTGCCAGCAGCCCTGCACGCGTCCGCAATCAGCCCCAGCATTTT
TRBV2	TRBJ2-6	-	TRBD1	CASRADRVGANVLTF	TGTGCCAGCAGGGCGGACAGGGTTGGGGCCAACGTCCTGACTTTC
TRBV24-1	TRBJ2-3	-	-	CATSDLGAGRRKTDTQYF	TGTGCCACCAGTGATTTAGGGGCCGGTAGAAGAAAGACAGATACGCAGTATTTT
TRBV29-1	TRBJ1-1	-	-	CSVEEAGPEAFF	TGCAGCGTTGAAGAGGCTGGGCCTGAAGCTTTCTTT
TRBV5-1	TRBJ2-1	-	-	CASSLKPDMYQETQFF	TGCGCCAGCAGCTTAAAACCAGACATGTACCAAGAGACCCAGTTCTTC
TRBV7-3	TRBJ2-1	few	-	CASSPGGWSYNEQFF	TGTGCCAGCAGCCCCGGCGGGTGGTCCTACAATGAGCAGTTCTTC
TRBV29-1	TRBJ2-5	few	TRBD1	CSADRGPGQETQYF	TGCAGCGCAGACAGGGGACCCGGACAAGAGACCCAGTACTTC
TRBV6-5	TRBJ2-1	few	-	CASGELGNEQFF	TGTGCCAGCGGGGAATTGGGCAATGAGCAGTTCTTC
TRBV12-3/TRBV12-4	TRBJ2-5	few	-	CASSFSMVTQYF	TGTGCCAGCAGTTTTTCGATGGTGACCCAGTACTTC
TRBV12-3/TRBV12-4	TRBJ2-3	-	TRBD2	CASSDGGLAGTDTQYF	TGTGCCAGCAGTGATGGGGGACTAGCCGGCACAGATACGCAGTATTTT
TRBV5-6	TRBJ2-1	-	TRBD2	CASSLLAGEAYNEQFF	TGTGCCAGCAGCTTGCTGGCGGGAGAAGCCTACAATGAGCAGTTCTTC
TRBV27	TRBJ2-6	-	TRBD1	CASSSGRTGTLSGANVLTF	TGTGCCAGCAGTTCGGGGCGGACAGGGACCCTCTCTGGGGCCAACGTCCTGACTTTC
TRBV20-1	TRBJ1-2	-	TRBD1	CSARGQGNYGYTF	TGCAGTGCTAGAGGACAGGGGAACTATGGCTACACCTTC
TRBV10-1	TRBJ1-6	-	-	CASSELTTQSPLHF	TGCGCCAGCAGTGAATTGACTACCCAATCACCCCTCCACTTT
TRBV18	TRBJ2-3	-	-	CASSPPDGIPGTQYF	TGTGCCAGCTCACCACCTGACGGGATTCCCGGTACGCAGTATTTT
TRBV20-1	TRBJ2-1	-	TRBD2	CSAYGTSGRGDEQFF	TGCAGTGCTTATGGGACTAGCGGGAGAGGCGATGAGCAGTTCTTC
TRBV7-3	TRBJ2-3	-	-	CASSNRPVDTQYF	TGTGCCAGCAGCAATCGACCTGTGGATACGCAGTATTTT
TRBV18	TRBJ2-7	-	-	CASSQVLGSSYEQYF	TGTGCCAGCTCACAGGTGCTGGGGAGCTCCTACGAGCAGTACTTC
TRBV24-1	TRBJ2-1	few	TRBD1	CATSEFSPGTGKLEQFF	TGTGCCACCAGTGAGTTCTCACCCGGGACAGGGAAACTAGAGCAGTTCTTC
TRBV18	TRBJ2-5	-	TRBD1	CASSPPGTGRGETQYF	TGTGCCAGCTCACCACCCGGGACAGGGAGGGGAGAGACCCAGTACTTC
TRBV4-1	TRBJ2-7	-	TRBD2	CASSHPSGGTYEQYF	TGCGCCAGCAGCCACCCTAGCGGGGGGACATACGAGCAGTACTTC
TRBV6-1	TRBJ2-2	few	-	CASSDKATGELFF	TGTGCCAGCAGTGACAAAGCCACCGGGGAGCTGTTTTTT
TRBV28	TRBJ1-2	-	-	CASSNLRGYTF	TGTGCCAGCAGTAATCTACGCGGCTACACCTTC
TRBV6-2/TRBV6-3	TRBJ2-7	-	TRBD2	CASSFTGLAGGYEQYF	TGTGCCAGCAGTTTCACGGGACTAGCGGGAGGATACGAGCAGTACTTC
TRBV3-1	TRBJ2-1	few	-	CASSQGLSREQFF	TGTGCCAGTAGCCAAGGTTTGTCGCGTGAGCAGTTCTTC
TRBV11-2	TRBJ1-4	once	TRBD1	CASSGRDSLNEKLFF	TGTGCCAGCAGCGGCCGGGACAGCTTAAATGAAAAACTGTTTTTT
TRBV29-1	TRBJ2-1	-	-	CSGGLGTEQFF	TGCAGCGGTGGGCTGGGTACGGAGCAGTTCTTC
TRBV2	TRBJ2-2	-	TRBD2	CASSEGGRNTGELFF	TGTGCCAGCAGTGAAGGCGGGAGAAACACCGGGGAGCTGTTTTTT
TRBV7-3	TRBJ2-4	-	TRBD2	CASSPQTSGTDNEQYF	TGTGCCAGCAGCCCGCAGACTAGCGGGACTGACAATGAGCAGTACTTC
TRBV5-1	TRBJ2-7	many	-	CASSRDGSYEQYF	TGCGCCAGCAGCCGCGACGGATCCTACGAGCAGTACTTC
TRBV5-1	TRBJ2-5	-	-	CASRTGYQETQYF	TGCGCCAGCAGGACAGGATACCAAGAGACCCAGTACTTC
TRBV20-1	TRBJ2-4	-	-	CSASWPWDKNIQYF	TGCAGTGCTAGCTGGCCATGGGACAAAAACATTCAGTACTTC
TRBV27	TRBJ2-5	few	-	CASSLKVRTAQETQYF	TGTGCCAGCAGTTTAAAGGTTAGAACAGCTCAAGAGACCCAGTACTTC
TRBV10-3	TRBJ1-2	few	-	CAISEGVGDGYTF	TGTGCCATCAGCGAGGGGGTTGGCGATGGCTACACCTTC
TRBV29-1	TRBJ2-2	-	TRBD2	CSVVTGREANTGGLFF	TGCAGCGTTGTTACGGGGCGGGAGGCGAACACCGGGGGGCTGTTTTTT
TRBV21-1	TRBJ2-1	-	-	CASSKDGQGVSYNEQFF	TGTGCCAGCAGCAAAGATGGGCAGGGGGTTTCCTACAATGAGCAGTTCTTC
TRBV7-3	TRBJ2-3	-	-	CASSLSRAPSTDTQYF	TGTGCCAGCAGCTTATCAAGGGCGCCTAGCACAGATACGCAGTATTTT
TRBV11-2	TRBJ2-5	-	-	CASSLIRAHSLYF	TGTGCCAGCAGCTTAATCCGGGCCCACTCCCTGTACTTC
TRBV7-9	TRBJ2-5	-	-	CASSSDSWEQYF	TGTGCCAGCAGCTCGGACTCTTGGGAGCAGTACTTC
TRBV29-1	TRBJ2-7	-	TRBD2	CNVEETSGRFKYNEQYF	TGCAACGTTGAGGAGACTAGCGGGAGATTCAAGTACAATGAGCAGTACTTC
TRBV12-3/TRBV12-4	TRBJ1-2	-	-	CASRRGNYGYTF	TGTGCCAGCAGAAGGGGGAACTATGGCTACACCTTC
TRBV20-1	TRBJ2-7	-	TRBD2	CSARDGSSGRVSPYEQYF	TGCAGTGCTAGAGATGGCAGTAGCGGGAGGGTGAGTCCCTACGAGCAGTACTTC
TRBV6-5	TRBJ2-7	-	-	CASSPRQCNEQYF	TGTGCCAGCAGTCCCCGACAGTGTAACGAGCAGTACTTC
TRBV12-3/TRBV12-4	TRBJ1-5	few	TRBD1	CASIIRDREVNQPQHF	TGTGCCAGCATTATAAGGGACAGGGAAGTGAATCAGCCCCAGCATTTT
TRBV27	TRBJ2-1	-	TRBD2	CASSSWKQTSGLNNEQFF	TGTGCCAGCAGTTCCTGGAAACAGACTAGCGGGTTGAACAATGAGCAGTTCTTC
TRBV20-1	TRBJ2-3	-	TRBD2	CSARPPGLAGTDTQYF	TGCAGTGCTCGTCCTCCGGGACTAGCTGGTACAGATACGCAGTATTTT
TRBV4-1	TRBJ1-2	-	-	CASSQVQGGNYGYTF	TGCGCCAGCAGCCAAGTCCAAGGGGGTAACTATGGCTACACCTTC
TRBV20-1	TRBJ2-1	few	-	CSAMEGLEAYNEQFF	TGCAGTGCTATGGAGGGACTCGAAGCCTACAATGAGCAGTTCTTC
TRBV27	TRBJ1-5	many	-	CASSHIQGSQPQHF	TGTGCCAGCAGTCATATACAGGGATCCCAGCCCCAGCATTTT
TRBV5-6	TRBJ1-2	few	-	CASSLVGGANYGYTF	TGTGCCAGCAGCTTGGTGGGGGGCGCGAACTATGGCTACACCTTC
TRBV9	TRBJ2-4	-	TRBD2	CASSVGPAGGPGEQYF	TGTGCCAGCAGCGTAGGCCCAGCGGGAGGGCCGGGGGAGCAGTACTTC
TRBV7-2	TRBJ1-5	-	-	CASSSGVVSNRPQHF	TGTGCCAGCAGCTCAGGGGTTGTTAGCAATCGGCCCCAGCATTTT
TRBV2	TRBJ2-2	-	TRBD2	CASSGLAGHTGELFF	TGTGCCAGCAGTGGACTAGCGGGCCACACCGGGGAGCTGTTTTTT
TRBV6-5	TRBJ2-1	few	TRBD2	CASRSGTNYNEQFF	TGTGCCAGCAGATCCGGGACTAACTACAATGAGCAGTTCTTC
TRBV29-1	TRBJ1-2	-	TRBD1	CSGGTGTNYGYTF	TGCAGCGGTGGGACAGGGACTAACTATGGCTACACCTTC
TRBV7-2	TRBJ1-4	few	-	CASSLVGGQSNEKLFF	TGTGCCAGCAGCTTAGTAGGAGGACAGTCTAATGAAAAACTGTTTTTT